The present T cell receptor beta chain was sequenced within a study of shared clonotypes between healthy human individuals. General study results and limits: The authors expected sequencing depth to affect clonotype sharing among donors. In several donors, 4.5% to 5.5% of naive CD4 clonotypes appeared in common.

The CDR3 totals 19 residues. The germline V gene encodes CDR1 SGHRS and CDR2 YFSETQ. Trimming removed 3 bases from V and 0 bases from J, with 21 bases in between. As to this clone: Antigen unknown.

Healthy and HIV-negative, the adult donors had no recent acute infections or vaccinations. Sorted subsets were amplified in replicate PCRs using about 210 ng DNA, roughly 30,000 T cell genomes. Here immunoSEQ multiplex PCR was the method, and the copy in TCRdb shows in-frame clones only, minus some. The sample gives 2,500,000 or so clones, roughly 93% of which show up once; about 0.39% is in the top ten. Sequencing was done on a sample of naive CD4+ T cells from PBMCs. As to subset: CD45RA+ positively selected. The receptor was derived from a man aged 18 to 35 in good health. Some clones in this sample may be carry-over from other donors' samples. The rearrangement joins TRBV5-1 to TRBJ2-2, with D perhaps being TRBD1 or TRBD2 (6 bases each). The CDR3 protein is CASSWDNLGLRANTGELFF. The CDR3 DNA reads TGCGCCAGCAGCTGGGACAATCTGGGACTCCGGGCGAACACCGGGGAGCTGTTTTTT.